A selection of T cell receptor beta chains follows, all from one sample in a study of tumor and adjacent non-tumor tissue in lung cancer. TCRdb passed the multiplex PCR reads through MiXCR, listing each CDR3 protein once. The sample has 200,000 to 250,000 distinct CDR3 sequences, about 71% seen once. The sample consisted of lung tumor tissue. These TCRs come from a man in his sixties with non-small cell lung cancer. Both conserved end residues are part of each CDR3. D genes are given only for firm matches. Clone sizes are given selectively: once, few, many, or a class where the clone is expanded.

d_gene	abundance	j_gene	v_gene	CDR3aa	CDR3nt
.	.	TRBJ1-2	TRBV20-1	CSALIKGYYGYTF	TGCAGTGCTCTCATCAAGGGATATTATGGCTACACCTTC
.	few	TRBJ2-1	TRBV5-4	CASSFGTIGHYEQFF	TGTGCCAGCAGCTTCGGGACGATCGGTCACTATGAGCAGTTCTTC
.	.	TRBJ2-1	TRBV12-3/TRBV12-4	CDSIWGQSYNEQFF	TGTGACAGCATTTGGGGCCAATCCTATAATGAGCAGTTCTTC
TRBD2	.	TRBJ2-3	TRBV7-9	CASSSGTSLYSTDTQYF	TGTGCCAGCAGCTCGGGGACTAGCCTTTATAGCACAGATACGCAGTATTTT
TRBD1	.	TRBJ2-3	TRBV5-5	CASSSQAGQGRDTQYF	TGTGCCAGCAGCTCCCAGGCGGGACAGGGGAGAGATACGCAGTATTTT
TRBD2	once	TRBJ2-1	TRBV4-2	CASSQDRGGSYNDQFF	TGTGCCAGTAGCCAAGATCGGGGGGGCTCCTACAATGATCAGTTCTTC
TRBD1	.	TRBJ2-3	TRBV6-4	CASSDGTGVTDTQYF	TGTGCCAGCAGTGACGGGACAGGGGTCACAGATACGCAGTATTTT
.	.	TRBJ2-7	TRBV11-1	CASSLAIRDKSYEEYF	TGTGCCAGCAGCTTAGCGATTCGTGACAAGTCCTACGAAGAGTACTTC
.	.	TRBJ2-1	TRBV10-2	CASRTSRGAGDEQLF	TGCGCCAGCAGAACTAGCAGGGGGGCGGGAGATGAGCAGCTCTTC
.	once	TRBJ1-6	TRBV20-1	CSARKTGVGVQSPHHF	TGCAGTGCTAGGAAGACCGGTGTGGGGGTACAGTCACCCCACCACTTT
.	.	TRBJ1-6	TRBV5-1	CASSLDRQGYSPLHF	TGCGCCAGCAGCTTGGATAGGCAGGGTTATTCACCCCTCCACTTT
TRBD1	.	TRBJ1-1	TRBV4-1	CASTPPWTGAEAFF	TGCGCCAGCACCCCACCCTGGACAGGGGCTGAAGCGTTCTTT
.	.	TRBJ2-7	TRBV11-3	CASSYSTGPSYEQYF	TGTGCCAGCAGCTATAGTACAGGCCCCTCCTACGAACAGTACTTC
TRBD1	.	TRBJ2-5	TRBV11-3	CASSLSTGGGGETQKF	TGTGCCAGCAGCTTATCGACAGGGGGTGGAGGAGAGACCCAGAAGTTC
.	many	TRBJ1-2	TRBV5-1	CASRSQDRGYTF	TGCGCCAGCAGATCGCAGGATCGTGGCTACACCTTC
TRBD2	.	TRBJ2-7	TRBV5-4	CAGSLALRRETREQYF	TGTGCCGGCAGCTTGGCTCTGCGGCGGGAGACGAGAGAGCAGTACTTC
.	few	TRBJ2-5	TRBV6-5	CASKLQGRGQETQYF	TGTGCCAGCAAACTTCAGGGAAGAGGGCAAGAGACCCAGTACTTC
TRBD2	.	TRBJ2-3	TRBV11-3	CASRLELAESTDTQYF	TGTGCCAGCAGACTTGAACTAGCGGAGAGCACAGATACGCAGTATTTT
TRBD1	many	TRBJ1-6	TRBV11-2	CASSLLRTGGGSPLHF	TGTGCCAGCAGCTTACTCCGGACAGGGGGTGGTTCACCCCTCCACTTT
TRBD1	.	TRBJ1-6	TRBV11-2	CASSLDPRDRGGSPLHF	TGTGCTAGCAGCTTAGACCCCAGGGACAGGGGAGGATCACCCCTCCACTTT
.	.	TRBJ1-1	TRBV11-3	CASTTQGGTEAFF	TGTGCCAGCACCACGCAGGGAGGCACTGAAGCTTTCTTT
.	.	TRBJ2-7	TRBV11-2	CASTILGREQHF	TGTGCCAGCACCATATTAGGTCGTGAGCAGCACTTC
.	few	TRBJ2-1	TRBV5-1	CASKGESTYNEQFF	TGCGCCAGCAAAGGGGAGTCCACCTACAATGAGCAGTTCTTC
.	.	TRBJ2-6	TRBV11-2	CASSPTSGGTTGANVLTF	TGTGCCAGTAGTCCAACTAGTGGGGGAACCACTGGGGCCAACGTCCTGACTTTC
TRBD1	many	TRBJ2-3	TRBV24-1	CATSDTKGQGWGTQYF	TGTGCCACCAGTGATACGAAGGGACAGGGATGGGGTACGCAGTATTTT
.	.	TRBJ1-2	TRBV7-8	CAGSLGRDYTF	TGTGCCGGCAGCCTGGGAAGGGACTACACCTTC
.	.	TRBJ2-2	TRBV11-3	CARSLSGQSLGTGELFF	TGTGCCAGAAGCTTAAGTGGGCAATCTTTGGGGACCGGGGAGCTGTTTTTT
.	.	TRBJ2-7	TRBV5-5	CASSPGGQPYDKKYF	TGTGCCAGCAGCCCCGGAGGACAGCCCTACGATAAGAAGTACTTC
.	.	TRBJ1-6	TRBV11-2	CASSLTPTGSTLHF	TGTGCCAGCAGCCTAACGCCCACAGGGAGCACCCTCCATTTT
.	.	TRBJ2-4	TRBV6-2/TRBV6-3	CASSARGLRVKNIQYF	TGTGCCAGCAGTGCTCGCGGACTGAGGGTGAAAAACATTCAGTACTTC
TRBD1	.	TRBJ1-4	TRBV12-3/TRBV12-4	CVSTTSGGLREKLFF	TGTGTCAGCACCACTTCAGGGGGGCTGAGGGAAAAACTGTTTTTT
TRBD1	.	TRBJ1-2	TRBV29-1	CSAAQSGGYGYTF	TGCAGCGCTGCTCAGTCAGGGGGCTATGGCTACACCTTC
.	.	TRBJ2-6	TRBV6-2/TRBV6-3	CVSSYSFGANVLTF	TGTGTCAGCAGTTACTCCTTTGGGGCCAACGTCCTGACTTTC
.	.	TRBJ2-1	TRBV24-1	CATSDGREEQFF	TGTGCCACCAGCGACGGACGAGAGGAGCAGTTCTTC
TRBD1	many	TRBJ1-2	TRBV20-1	CSAAPTSGTANYGYTF	TGCAGTGCTGCCCCCACTTCCGGGACAGCTAACTATGGCTACACCTTC
.	.	TRBJ2-3	TRBV5-1	CASRIANQPAAVQYF	TGCGCCAGCAGAATAGCGAACCAACCTGCCGCAGTGCAGTATTTT
.	.	TRBJ2-2	TRBV10-2	CASSGARGEGSTGELFF	TGCGCCAGCAGTGGGGCTAGGGGTGAGGGAAGCACCGGGGAGCTGTTTTTT
TRBD2	.	TRBJ2-7	TRBV20-1	CSAQSVTSGRRAYEQYF	TGCAGTGCTCAAAGCGTTACTAGCGGGAGAAGAGCCTACGAGCAGTACTTC
TRBD1	many	TRBJ2-7	TRBV20-1	CSARSYHGTETYEQYF	TGCAGTGCTAGAAGCTACCACGGGACAGAGACCTACGAGCAGTACTTC
TRBD1	.	TRBJ2-3	TRBV11-2	CTSNLGTGGPDTQYF	TGTACCAGCAACTTAGGGACAGGAGGGCCAGATACGCAGTATTTT
.	.	TRBJ2-1	TRBV29-1	CSCEGRQTNEQFF	TGCAGCTGTGAAGGGAGGCAGACGAATGAGCAGTTCTTC
.	medium-sized	TRBJ2-1	TRBV11-3	CASSLRGYNEQFF	TGTGCCAGCAGCTTAAGAGGTTACAATGAGCAGTTCTTC
TRBD1	once	TRBJ2-3	TRBV4-3	CASSHITRTGGADTQCF	TGCGCCAGCAGCCACATTACGAGGACAGGGGGCGCAGATACGCAGTGTTTT
.	.	TRBJ2-2	TRBV20-1	CSASRDSNTGELFF	TGCAGTGCAAGCCGGGACTCTAACACCGGGGAGCTGTTTTTT
.	.	TRBJ1-1	TRBV6-4	CASKKEDSMITEAFF	TGTGCCAGCAAGAAAGAGGACAGTATGATCACTGAAGCTTTCTTT
TRBD2	.	TRBJ2-3	TRBV11-3	CTSSLGRVGGDTQYF	TGTACCAGCAGCTTGGGGAGGGTCGGCGGAGATACGCAGTATTTT
TRBD2	many	TRBJ2-3	TRBV29-1	CSADGLAGGVSDTQYF	TGCAGCGCCGACGGACTAGCGGGGGGGGTATCGGATACGCAGTATTTT
TRBD2	.	TRBJ2-3	TRBV4-2	CASSPKRGNTDTQYF	TGTGCCAGCAGCCCCAAGCGGGGAAACACAGATACGCAGTATTTT
TRBD2	.	TRBJ2-1	TRBV24-1	CATSDPGVAGNYNKQFF	TGTGCCACCAGTGATCCAGGAGTAGCGGGAAACTACAATAAGCAGTTCTTC
.	.	TRBJ1-6	TRBV20-1	CRAIDPISPYNSPLHF	TGCAGAGCTATAGATCCAATCAGCCCCTATAATTCACCCCTCCACTTT
.	.	TRBJ2-1	TRBV20-1	CNAREGVNEQFF	TGCAATGCTCGCGAAGGCGTCAATGAACAGTTCTTC
.	few	TRBJ1-4	TRBV6-5	CASSPDREKLFF	TGTGCCAGCAGCCCCGACAGAGAAAAACTGTTTTTT
.	.	TRBJ2-6	TRBV4-3	CASNQTNTKSSGANVLTF	TGCGCCAGTAACCAAACGAATACCAAGAGTTCTGGTGCCAACGTCCTGACTTTC
.	.	TRBJ2-3	TRBV11-3	CASSLDQLAVYTRYF	TGTGCCAGCAGCTTAGATCAGCTAGCAGTATATACGCGATATTTT